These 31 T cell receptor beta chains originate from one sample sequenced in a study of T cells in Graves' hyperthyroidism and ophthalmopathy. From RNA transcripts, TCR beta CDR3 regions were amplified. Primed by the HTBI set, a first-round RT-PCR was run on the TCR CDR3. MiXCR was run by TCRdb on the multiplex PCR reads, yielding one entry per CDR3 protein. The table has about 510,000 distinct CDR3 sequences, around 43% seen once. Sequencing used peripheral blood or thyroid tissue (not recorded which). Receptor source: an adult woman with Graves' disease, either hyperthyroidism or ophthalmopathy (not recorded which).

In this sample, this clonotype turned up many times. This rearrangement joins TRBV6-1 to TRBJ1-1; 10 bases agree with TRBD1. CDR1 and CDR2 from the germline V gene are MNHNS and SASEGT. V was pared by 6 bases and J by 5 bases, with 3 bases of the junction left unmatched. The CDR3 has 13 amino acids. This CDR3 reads CASRGTGATEAFF. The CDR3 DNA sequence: TGTGCCAGCAGGGGGACAGGGGCTACTGAAGCTTTCTTT.

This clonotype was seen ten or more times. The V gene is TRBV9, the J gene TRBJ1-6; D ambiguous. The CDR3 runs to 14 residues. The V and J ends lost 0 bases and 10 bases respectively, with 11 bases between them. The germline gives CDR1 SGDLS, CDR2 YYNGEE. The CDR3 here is CASSVGSGGSPLHF. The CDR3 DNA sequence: TGTGCCAGCAGCGTAGGGTCGGGAGGCTCACCCCTCCACTTT.

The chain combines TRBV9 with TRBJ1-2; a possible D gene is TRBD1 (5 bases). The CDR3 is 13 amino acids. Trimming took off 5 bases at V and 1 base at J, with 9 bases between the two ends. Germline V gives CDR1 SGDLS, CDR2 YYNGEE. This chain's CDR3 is CASSIQVNYGYTF. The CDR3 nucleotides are TGTGCCAGCAGTATACAGGTTAACTATGGCTACACCTTC.

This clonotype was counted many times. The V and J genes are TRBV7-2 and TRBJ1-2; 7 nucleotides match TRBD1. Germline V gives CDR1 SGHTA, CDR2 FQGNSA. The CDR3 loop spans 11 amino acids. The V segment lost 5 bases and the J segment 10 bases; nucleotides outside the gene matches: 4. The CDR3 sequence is CASSPGGAYTF. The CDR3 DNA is TGTGCCAGCAGCCCAGGGGGGGCCTACACCTTC.

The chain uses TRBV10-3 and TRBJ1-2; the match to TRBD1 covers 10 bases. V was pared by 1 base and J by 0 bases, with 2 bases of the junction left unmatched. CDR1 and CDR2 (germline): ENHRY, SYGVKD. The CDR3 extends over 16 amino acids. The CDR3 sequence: CAISEWTGGTNYGYTF. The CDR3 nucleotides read TGTGCCATCAGTGAGTGGACAGGGGGGACTAACTATGGCTACACCTTC.

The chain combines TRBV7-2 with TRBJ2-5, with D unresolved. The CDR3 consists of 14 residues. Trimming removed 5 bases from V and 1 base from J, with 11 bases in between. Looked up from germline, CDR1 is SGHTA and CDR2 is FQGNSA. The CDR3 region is CASSRPGVQETQYF. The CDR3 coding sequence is TGTGCCAGCAGCCGACCAGGAGTCCAAGAGACCCAGTACTTC.

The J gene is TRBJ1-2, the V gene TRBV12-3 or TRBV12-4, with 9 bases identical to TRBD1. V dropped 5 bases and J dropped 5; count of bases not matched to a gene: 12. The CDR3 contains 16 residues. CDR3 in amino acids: CASSPWPGTGIYGYTF. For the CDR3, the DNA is TGTGCCAGCAGTCCATGGCCCGGGACAGGGATATATGGCTACACCTTC.

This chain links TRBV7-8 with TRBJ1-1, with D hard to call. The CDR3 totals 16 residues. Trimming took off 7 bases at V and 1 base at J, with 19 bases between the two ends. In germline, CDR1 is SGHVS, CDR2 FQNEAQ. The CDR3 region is CASTAGSGGPNTEAFF. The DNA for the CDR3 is TGTGCCAGCACCGCAGGATCTGGTGGGCCGAACACTGAAGCTTTCTTT.

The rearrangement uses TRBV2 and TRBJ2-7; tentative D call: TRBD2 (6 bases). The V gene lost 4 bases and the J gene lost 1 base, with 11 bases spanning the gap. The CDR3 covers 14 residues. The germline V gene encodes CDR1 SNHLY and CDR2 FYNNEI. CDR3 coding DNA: TGTGCCAGCAGTGTGGGCCGGGAGTCCTACGAGCAGTACTTC. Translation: CASSVGRESYEQYF. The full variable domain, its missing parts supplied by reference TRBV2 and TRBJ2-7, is EPEVTQTPSHQVTQMGQEVILRCVPISNHLYFYWYRQILGQKVEFLVSFYNNEISEKSEIFDDQFSVERPDGSNFTLKIRSTKLEDSAMYFCASSVGRESYEQYFGPGTRLTVT.

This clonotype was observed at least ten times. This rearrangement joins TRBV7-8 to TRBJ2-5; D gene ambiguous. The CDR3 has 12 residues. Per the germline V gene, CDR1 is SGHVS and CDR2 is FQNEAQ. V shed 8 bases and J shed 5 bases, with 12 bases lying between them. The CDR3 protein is CASGSPLETQYF. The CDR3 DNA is TGTGCCAGCGGAAGTCCTCTGGAGACCCAGTACTTC.

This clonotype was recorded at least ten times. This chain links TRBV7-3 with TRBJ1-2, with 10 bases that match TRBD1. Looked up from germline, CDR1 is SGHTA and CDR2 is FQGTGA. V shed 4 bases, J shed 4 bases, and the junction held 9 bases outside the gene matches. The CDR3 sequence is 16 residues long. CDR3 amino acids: CASSSSGDRGTYGYTF. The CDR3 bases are TGTGCCAGCAGCTCTAGCGGGGACAGGGGAACCTATGGCTACACCTTC.

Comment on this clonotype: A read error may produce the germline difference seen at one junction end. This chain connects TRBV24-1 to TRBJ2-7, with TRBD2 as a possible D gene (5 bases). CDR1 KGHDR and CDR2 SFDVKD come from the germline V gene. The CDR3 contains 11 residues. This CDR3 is CATSDGVGSHF. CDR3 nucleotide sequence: TGTGCCACCAGTGACGGGGTAGGCTCGCACTTC.

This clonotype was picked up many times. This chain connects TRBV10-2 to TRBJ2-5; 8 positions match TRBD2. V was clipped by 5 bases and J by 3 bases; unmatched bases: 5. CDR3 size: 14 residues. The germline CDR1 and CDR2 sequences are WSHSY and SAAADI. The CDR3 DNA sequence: TGCGCCAGCAGTCAACTAGCGGTTAAAGAGACCCAGTACTTC. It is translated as CASSQLAVKETQYF.

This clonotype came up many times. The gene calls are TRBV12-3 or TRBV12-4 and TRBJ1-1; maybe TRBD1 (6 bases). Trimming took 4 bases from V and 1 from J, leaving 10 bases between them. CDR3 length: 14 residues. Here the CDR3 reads CASSSLDRNTEAFF. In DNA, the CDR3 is TGTGCCAGCAGTTCTCTGGACAGGAACACTGAAGCTTTCTTT.

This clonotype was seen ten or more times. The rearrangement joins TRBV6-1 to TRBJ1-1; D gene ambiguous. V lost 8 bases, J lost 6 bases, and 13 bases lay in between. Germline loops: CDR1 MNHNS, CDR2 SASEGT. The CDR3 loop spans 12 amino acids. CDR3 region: CASGTTFSEAFF. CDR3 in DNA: TGTGCCAGCGGTACGACATTCTCTGAAGCTTTCTTT.

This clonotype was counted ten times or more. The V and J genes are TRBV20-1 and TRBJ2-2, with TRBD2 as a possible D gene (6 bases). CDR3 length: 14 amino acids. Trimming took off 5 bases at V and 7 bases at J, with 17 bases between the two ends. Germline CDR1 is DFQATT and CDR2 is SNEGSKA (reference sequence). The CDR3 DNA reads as TGCAGTGCTCACGGGAGTGGGTTGGACGGGGAGCTGTTTTTT. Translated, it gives CSAHGSGLDGELFF.

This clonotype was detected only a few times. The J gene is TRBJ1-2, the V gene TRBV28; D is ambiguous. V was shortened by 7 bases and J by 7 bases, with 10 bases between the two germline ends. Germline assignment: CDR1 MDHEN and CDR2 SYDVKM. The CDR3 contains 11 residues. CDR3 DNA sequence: TGTGCCAGCAAGCAGGCGGGTGGCTACACCTTC. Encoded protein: CASKQAGGYTF.

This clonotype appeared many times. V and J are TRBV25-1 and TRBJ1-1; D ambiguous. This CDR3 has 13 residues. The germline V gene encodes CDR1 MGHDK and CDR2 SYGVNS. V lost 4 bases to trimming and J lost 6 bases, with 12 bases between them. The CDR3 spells CASSGRVHAEAFF. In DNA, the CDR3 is TGTGCCAGCAGTGGTAGGGTACACGCTGAAGCTTTCTTT.

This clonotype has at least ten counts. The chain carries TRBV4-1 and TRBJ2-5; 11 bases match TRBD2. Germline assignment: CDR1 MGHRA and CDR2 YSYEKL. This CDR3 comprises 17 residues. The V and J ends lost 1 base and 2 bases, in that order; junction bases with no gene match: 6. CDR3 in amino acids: CASSQGLTSGVQETQYF. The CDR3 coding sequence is TGCGCCAGCAGCCAAGGGTTGACTAGCGGGGTACAAGAGACCCAGTACTTC.

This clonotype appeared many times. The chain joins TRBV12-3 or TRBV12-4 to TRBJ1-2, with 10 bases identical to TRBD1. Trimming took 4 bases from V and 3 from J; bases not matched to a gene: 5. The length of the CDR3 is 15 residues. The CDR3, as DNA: TGTGCCAGCAGTTACGGGACAGGGGTTTACTATGGCTACACCTTC. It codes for CASSYGTGVYYGYTF.

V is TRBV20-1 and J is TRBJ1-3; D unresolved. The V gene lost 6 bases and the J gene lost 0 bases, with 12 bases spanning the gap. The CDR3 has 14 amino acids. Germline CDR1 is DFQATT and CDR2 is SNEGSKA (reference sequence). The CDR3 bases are TGCAGTGCCGCTACAGCCTTCTCTGGAAACACCATATATTTT. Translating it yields CSAATAFSGNTIYF.

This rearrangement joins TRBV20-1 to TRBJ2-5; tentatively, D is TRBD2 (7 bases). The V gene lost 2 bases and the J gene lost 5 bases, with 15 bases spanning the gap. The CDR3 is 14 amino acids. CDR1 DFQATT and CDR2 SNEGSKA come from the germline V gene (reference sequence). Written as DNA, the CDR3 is TGCAGTGCTAGAAGCGGGGACAACCGGGAGACCCAGTACTTC. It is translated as CSARSGDNRETQYF.

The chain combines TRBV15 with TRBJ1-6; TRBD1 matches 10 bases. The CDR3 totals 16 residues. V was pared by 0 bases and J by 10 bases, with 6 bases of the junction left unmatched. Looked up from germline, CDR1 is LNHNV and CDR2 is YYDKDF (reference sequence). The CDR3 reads CATSRDLGTGDSPLHF. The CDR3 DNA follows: TGTGCCACCAGCAGAGATTTGGGGACAGGGGACTCACCCCTCCACTTT.

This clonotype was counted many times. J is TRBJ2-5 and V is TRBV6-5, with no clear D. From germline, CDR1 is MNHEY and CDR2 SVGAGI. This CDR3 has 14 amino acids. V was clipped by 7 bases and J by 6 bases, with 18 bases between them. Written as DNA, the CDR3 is TGTGCCAGCACCTACCGGCCCGGAGTCCAGACCCAGTACTTC. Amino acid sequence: CASTYRPGVQTQYF.

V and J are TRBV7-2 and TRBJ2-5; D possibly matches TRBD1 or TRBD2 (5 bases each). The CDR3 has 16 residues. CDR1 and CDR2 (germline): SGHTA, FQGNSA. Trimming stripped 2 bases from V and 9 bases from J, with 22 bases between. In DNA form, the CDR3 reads TGTGCCAGCAGCTTACAGACTACGACAGCCCGTTTGGCCCAGTACTTC. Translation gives CASSLQTTTARLAQYF.

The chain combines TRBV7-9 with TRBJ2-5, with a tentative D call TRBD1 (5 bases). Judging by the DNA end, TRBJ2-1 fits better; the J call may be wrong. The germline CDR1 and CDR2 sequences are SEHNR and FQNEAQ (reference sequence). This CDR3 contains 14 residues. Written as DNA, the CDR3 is TGTGCCAGCAGCTTAGCATCAGGGATCAATGAGCAGTTCTTC. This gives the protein CASSLASGINEQFF.

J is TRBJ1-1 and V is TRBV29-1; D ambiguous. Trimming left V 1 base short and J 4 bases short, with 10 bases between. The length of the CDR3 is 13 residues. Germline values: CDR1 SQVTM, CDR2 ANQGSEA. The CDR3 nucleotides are TGCAGCGTTGAAGGTACACTGGGCACTGAAGCTTTCTTT. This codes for CSVEGTLGTEAFF.

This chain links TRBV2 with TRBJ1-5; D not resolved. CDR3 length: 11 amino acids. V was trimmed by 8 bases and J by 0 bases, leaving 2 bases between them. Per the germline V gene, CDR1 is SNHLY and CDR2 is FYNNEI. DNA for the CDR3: TGTGCCAGCGGTAGCAATCAGCCCCAGCATTTT. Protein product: CASGSNQPQHF.

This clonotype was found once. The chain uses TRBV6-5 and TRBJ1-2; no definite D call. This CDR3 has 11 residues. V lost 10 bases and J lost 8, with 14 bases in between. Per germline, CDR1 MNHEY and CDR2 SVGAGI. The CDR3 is CATRLAGGYTF. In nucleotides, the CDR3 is TGTGCCACCCGTTTAGCGGGAGGCTACACCTTC.

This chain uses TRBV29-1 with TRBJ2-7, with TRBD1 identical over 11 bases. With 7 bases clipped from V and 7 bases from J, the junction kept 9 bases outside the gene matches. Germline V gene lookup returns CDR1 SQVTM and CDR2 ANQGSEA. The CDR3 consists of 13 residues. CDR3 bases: TGCAGCGCTGGGACAGGGGGTCGAGGGGAGCAGTACTTC. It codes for CSAGTGGRGEQYF.

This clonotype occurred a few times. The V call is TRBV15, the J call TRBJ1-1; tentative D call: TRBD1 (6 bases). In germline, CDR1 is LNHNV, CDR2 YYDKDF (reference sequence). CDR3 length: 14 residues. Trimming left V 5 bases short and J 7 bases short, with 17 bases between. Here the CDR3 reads CATSPRGGRDEAFF. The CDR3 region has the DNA TGTGCCACCAGCCCGAGAGGGGGGCGGGATGAAGCTTTCTTT.